There are a few counts of the clone carrying this T cell receptor (beta chain). Data came from immunoSEQ multiplex PCR; TCRdb stores just in-frame clones and leaves some out. Of approximately 84,000 clones listed, 91% are singletons. The source of the sample is a study of control samples from healthy donors and cancer patients. This CDR3 has 15 residues. V shed 0 bases and J 7 bases; nucleotides not matched to a gene: 7. Germline-derived CDR1 and CDR2 are ENHRY and SYGVKD. The chain combines TRBV10-3 with TRBJ2-7; 9 bases line up with TRBD2. The clonotype comes from a man aged 25 to 45 in good health. The sequencing input was blood. The CDR3 loop reads CAISESIAGVSEQYF. In nucleotides, the CDR3 is TGTGCCATCAGTGAGTCGATAGCGGGAGTGAGTGAGCAGTACTTC.